Given below is one TCR beta chain in context. Its antigen is unidentified. Trimming stripped 2 bases from V and 5 bases from J, with 12 bases between. The germline V gene has CDR1 SGHTA and CDR2 FQGNSA. The CDR3 is 14 residues long. These data come from a study of response to subunit inactivated influenza vaccine. Overall study results and limits: The authors proposed limited new T cell recruitment per seasonal influenza vaccination.

In TCRdb, the RT-PCR reads were re-called with MiXCR into one record per CDR3 protein. The profile shows 450,000 to 700,000 distinct CDR3 sequences, approximately 14% of them singletons. The sequence came from a man in his forties or fifties who received an inactivated influenza vaccine. The sample here was PBMCs from blood, taken 11 to 12 days after vaccination. The chain recombines TRBV7-2 with TRBJ1-1; D unclear. CDR3 loop: CASSLTPPGTEAFF. CDR3 DNA: TGTGCCAGCAGCTTAACCCCCCCGGGGACTGAAGCTTTCTTT.